This T cell receptor beta chain was found in a study of blood T cell repertoires in COVID-19. Overall study: Collection of acute and convalescent COVID-19 samples took place in the United States, Italy and Spain. Sample material is recorded as cDNA or gDNA derived from T cells, B-cell-depleted T cells, or PBMCs.

Source study methods: Estimation of nucleated cell counts was performed using reference gene primer amplification. Libraries were prepared by immunoSEQ multiplex PCR; TCRdb keeps only in-frame clonotypes and omits some of them. Clone size and V and J calls were adopted from that table, with D and trimming inferred from the DNA. The sample gives some 150,000 clones, roughly 88% of which show up once; 9% to 10% is in the top ten. This clone has only one observation. CDR3 length equals 13 residues. Per the germline V gene, CDR1 is LNHDA and CDR2 is SQIVND (reference sequence). V lost 1 base and J lost 8, with 10 bases in between.

This receptor was obtained from a woman aged 50 to 60 with acute or convalescent COVID-19. The chain couples TRBV19 to TRBJ2-3, with a weak D call TRBD2 (5 bases). Sequencing was carried out using peripheral blood. CDR3 sequence reads: CASSIARAGTQYF. The CDR3 region has the DNA TGTGCCAGTAGTATAGCCCGGGCGGGTACGCAGTATTTT.